These T cell receptor beta chains were read from a single sample in a study of CD4 T cells in relation to SARS-CoV-2 and coronaviruses. Here immunoSEQ multiplex PCR was the method, and the copy in TCRdb shows in-frame clones only, minus some. This table has 25,000 to 30,000 clones, 74% appearing once. These receptors lack a known antigen. Sequencing used CD4+ T cells from PBMCs, cultured in vitro. These receptors all come from a human donor in good health. The CDR3 runs from the conserved cysteine through the conserved F or W. The D gene is left open where the match is weak.

j_call v_call d_call cdr3_aa
TRBJ2-3 TRBV10-3 TRBD1 CAIMGQGADTQYF
TRBJ2-5 TRBV6-5 TRBD2 CASGRAGEETQYF
TRBJ2-1 TRBV6-2/TRBV6-3 NA CASSPGGAYNEQFF
TRBJ1-1 TRBV12-5 TRBD1 CASGPTGIRNTEAFF
TRBJ1-2 TRBV29-1 NA CSAGTANYGYTF
TRBJ2-2 TRBV18 NA CASSLQPRNTGELFF
TRBJ2-7 TRBV18 TRBD2 CASSASGSLIEQYF
TRBJ2-3 TRBV11-2 NA CASSLDDRDTQYF
TRBJ2-7 TRBV19 NA CASSLDYLTYEQYF
TRBJ2-1 TRBV10-1 NA CASSESQGGDEQFF
TRBJ1-1 TRBV9 NA CASSPRSNTEAFF
TRBJ1-2 TRBV5-1 TRBD1 CASSLRDRDFYGYTF
TRBJ2-1 TRBV5-1 NA CASSPGGREISPEQFF
TRBJ1-2 TRBV15 TRBD1 CATSTRDRPYGYTF
TRBJ1-2 TRBV6-5 TRBD1 CASSYSQGVNYGYTF
TRBJ2-7 TRBV19 NA CASSPGQSGFPFYEQYF
TRBJ2-5 TRBV3-1/TRBV3-2 NA CASSAQGQGETQYF
TRBJ2-7 TRBV11-2 TRBD2 CASSPTLGTRGMNEQYF
TRBJ1-2 TRBV19 TRBD1 CASSLIDRARYGYTF
TRBJ2-4 TRBV25-1 NA CASIRANIQYF
TRBJ2-3 TRBV19 TRBD2 CASSIGTSGSSTDTQYF
TRBJ2-3 TRBV10-3 NA CAISESGRDTDTQYF
TRBJ1-6 TRBV2 NA CASSENGGSPLHF
TRBJ2-7 TRBV30 TRBD2 CAGAGVGEQYF
TRBJ2-2 TRBV7-2 NA CASSLDRPNTGELFF
TRBJ2-1 TRBV5-4 TRBD2 CASSLDGSGVLSYNEQFF
TRBJ2-2 TRBV5-4 NA CASSTLQGGELFF
TRBJ1-5 TRBV4-1 TRBD1 CASSQAWGTDNQGPQHF
TRBJ1-2 TRBV18 NA CASSPPGDYGYTF